This T cell receptor beta chain was recorded in a study of CD8 T cells in Susac syndrome. Blood CD8+ and CD4+ T cells underwent high-throughput TCR beta sequencing. TEMRA cells were FACS-enriched, unlike CD8+ and CD4+ T cells, which were negatively isolated. Germline V gene sequence: CDR1 GTSNPN, CDR2 SVGIG (reference sequence). V shed 4 bases and J shed 6 bases, with 12 bases lying between them. The CDR3 totals 13 residues. RNA, at 0.5 to 1 ug, was reverse transcribed with random hexamers. Amplification of TCR beta CDR3 was carried out by immunoSEQ multiplex PCR, which covered 54 Vbeta and 13 Jbeta segments. MiXCR, applied by TCRdb to the immunoSEQ multiplex PCR reads, yields one record per CDR3 protein. The profile shows 55,000 to 85,000 distinct CDR3 sequences, nearly 96% of them singletons.

The V gene is TRBV30, the J gene TRBJ1-4, with D maybe TRBD1 (6 bases). Sequenced: CD4+ T cells from PBMCs. This receptor was obtained from a human donor with multiple sclerosis. The CDR3 nucleotides are TGTGCCTGGACGCCTACAGGGTATGAAAAACTGTTTTTT. Protein product: CAWTPTGYEKLFF.